Each of the 3 T cell receptor beta chains below was sequenced from the same sample in a study of T cell responses to AZD1222 COVID-19 vaccine. Sequencing was performed with immunoSEQ multiplex PCR; in TCRdb, only in-frame clones are kept and a portion is missing. The sample contains around 94,000 clones, approximately 84% of which appear only once. The starting material was peripheral blood, obtained on day 0 of AZD1222 vaccination. These receptors all come from an adult in good health.

The chain is built from TRBV4-2 and TRBJ1-6; no definite D call. V was trimmed by 5 bases and J by 7 bases, leaving 6 bases between them. This CDR3 is built from 12 residues. The germline gives CDR1 LGHNA, CDR2 YNFKEQ. CDR3 region: CASSGANSPLHF. CDR3 nucleotides: TGTGCCAGCAGCGGAGCAAATTCACCCCTCCACTTT.

The J gene is TRBJ1-5, the V gene TRBV18; 7 nucleotides line up with TRBD1. After removal of 9 bases from V and 6 bases from J, the junction contained 14 bases not matched to a gene. The CDR3 consists of 15 residues. Per germline, CDR1 KGHSH and CDR2 LQKENI. CDR3 nucleotides: TGTGCCAGTTCAGGTACAGGGGCGCAAGGTCAGCCCCAGCATTTT. Its protein product is CASSGTGAQGQPQHF.

The chain links TRBV27 to TRBJ1-5, with 9 nucleotides matching TRBD1. V shed 6 bases and J 6 bases; nucleotides not matched to a gene: 9. The CDR3 runs to 15 residues. CDR1 is MNHEY and CDR2 is SMNVEV in the germline V gene (reference sequence). The CDR3 DNA follows: TGTGCCAGCAGAGAGGGACAGGGAAGAGTTCAGCCCCAGCATTTT. Amino acid sequence: CASREGQGRVQPQHF.